What follows are 11 T cell receptor beta chains derived from one specimen sequenced in a study of cytomegalovirus exposure and HLA in healthy donors. Libraries were prepared by immunoSEQ multiplex PCR; TCRdb keeps only in-frame clonotypes and omits some of them. The sample yields 220,000 or so clones, roughly 88% seen once. Sequences were obtained from PBMCs. The receptors derive from a woman aged 25 to 39 in good health and CMV-seropositive.

V gene TRBV6-1 combines with J gene TRBJ2-7, with D perhaps matching TRBD2 (6 bases). The CDR3 runs to 16 residues. CDR1 MNHNS and CDR2 SASEGT come from the germline V gene. Trimming pared 0 bases from V and 2 bases from J, leaving 14 bases between. The chain's CDR3 is CASSEAPRDGAYEQYF. DNA of the CDR3: TGTGCCAGCAGTGAAGCGCCGCGGGACGGCGCCTACGAGCAGTACTTC.

The J gene is TRBJ2-5, the V gene TRBV5-1; D unresolved. The V end lost 4 bases, the J end lost 5 bases, and 12 bases lay between the germline ends. CDR1 and CDR2 (germline): SGHRS, YFSETQ. The CDR3 covers 13 residues. CDR3 sequence reads: CASSVPVGETQYF. DNA of the CDR3: TGCGCCAGCAGCGTCCCGGTGGGGGAGACCCAGTACTTC.

The V gene is TRBV5-1, the J gene TRBJ2-1; 8 bases are a match to TRBD2. CDR1 is SGHRS and CDR2 is YFSETQ in the germline V gene. CDR3 length: 17 residues. With V trimmed by 0 bases and J by 7 bases, 12 bases remained unmatched. CDR3 nucleotide sequence: TGCGCCAGCAGCTTGGCCAAGAAACCGCTAGCGGGTAATGAGCAGTTCTTC. Protein: CASSLAKKPLAGNEQFF.

V is TRBV25-1 and J is TRBJ1-2, with 9 bases fitting TRBD1. From germline, CDR1 is MGHDK and CDR2 SYGVNS. Germline trimming cut 1 base from V and 1 base from J; bases unmatched to any gene: 1. The CDR3 is 15 amino acids. The CDR3 coding sequence is TGTGCCAGCAGTGAATTGACAGGGGGTAACTATGGCTACACCTTC. Translating gives CASSELTGGNYGYTF.

The CDR3 coding sequence is TGTGCCAGCAGCGTCACCGGCACCTACGAGCAGTACTTC. It codes for CASSVTGTYEQYF. The V and J genes are TRBV5-6 and TRBJ2-7; D is unresolved. CDR1 is SGHDT and CDR2 is YYEEEE in the germline V gene. The CDR3 runs to 13 residues. The germline V and J ends were trimmed by 4 bases and 2 bases, with 10 bases remaining between them. The whole variable domain, filled in from reference TRBV5-6 and TRBJ2-7, reads DAGVTQSPTHLIKTRGQQVTLRCSPKSGHDTVSWYQQALGQGPQFIFQYYEEEERQRGNFPDRFSGHQFPNYSSELNVNALLLGDSALYLCASSVTGTYEQYFGPGTRLTVT.

The rearrangement uses TRBV4-3 and TRBJ2-3; 8 bases map to TRBD1. CDR3 length: 16 residues. Germline loops: CDR1 LGHNA, CDR2 YSLEER. J lost 4 bases, V lost 0 bases, and 6 bases had no gene match. CDR3 nucleotide sequence: TGCGCCAGCAGCCAAGACCGGGACAGGAGACCAGATACGCAGTATTTT. Encoded protein: CASSQDRDRRPDTQYF.

The chain carries TRBV10-3 and TRBJ2-7; weak D call: TRBD1 (5 bases). This CDR3 contains 13 residues. V lost 4 bases, J lost 2 bases, and 9 bases lay in between. Germline V gene data show CDR1 as ENHRY and CDR2 as SYGVKD. The CDR3 sequence: CAISAADTYEQYF. CDR3 nucleotides: TGTGCCATCAGTGCGGCGGACACCTACGAGCAGTACTTC.

In this sample, this clone turned up once. The V call is TRBV5-4, the J call TRBJ1-4, with 8 bases fitting TRBD1. Germline trimming cut 0 bases from V and 8 bases from J; bases unmatched to any gene: 15. The V gene's germline CDR1 is SGHNT and CDR2 YYREEE (reference sequence). CDR3 length: 18 amino acids. CDR3 DNA: TGTGCCAGCAGCTTGGAAGCGACAGGGGTTCACGGGGGAGAAAAACTGTTTTTT. Translation: CASSLEATGVHGGEKLFF.

Comments on this clone: Relative to the germline gene, one junction end is altered; a read error may explain this. J is TRBJ1-2 and V is TRBV7-2; D perhaps matches TRBD1 (6 bases). CDR3 length: 13 amino acids. Per the germline V gene, CDR1 is SGHTA and CDR2 is FQGNSA. The CDR3 sequence: CASSLGWSGDNAF. The CDR3 coding sequence is TGTGCCAGCAGCTTAGGGTGGTCGGGGGACAACGCCTTC.

The table lists this clone with a count of one. The CDR3 DNA reads as TGTGCCAGCAGTCAAGGTCAAGTGACAGAAGCTTTCTTT. Amino acid sequence: CASSQGQVTEAFF. The chain is built from TRBV27 and TRBJ1-1; no firm D call. V was clipped by 5 bases and J by 8 bases, with 15 bases between them. This CDR3 region has 13 residues. The germline V gene has CDR1 MNHEY and CDR2 SMNVEV (reference sequence).

The gene calls are TRBV13 and TRBJ1-1, with TRBD1 identical over 7 bases. Germline CDR1 reads PRHDT; CDR2 reads FYEKMQ (reference sequence). With 2 bases clipped from V and 1 base from J, the junction kept 1 base outside the gene matches. The CDR3 has 14 amino acids. The CDR3 nucleotides are TGTGCCAGCAGCTTAAGGGACAGGAACACTGAAGCTTTCTTT. Encoded protein: CASSLRDRNTEAFF.